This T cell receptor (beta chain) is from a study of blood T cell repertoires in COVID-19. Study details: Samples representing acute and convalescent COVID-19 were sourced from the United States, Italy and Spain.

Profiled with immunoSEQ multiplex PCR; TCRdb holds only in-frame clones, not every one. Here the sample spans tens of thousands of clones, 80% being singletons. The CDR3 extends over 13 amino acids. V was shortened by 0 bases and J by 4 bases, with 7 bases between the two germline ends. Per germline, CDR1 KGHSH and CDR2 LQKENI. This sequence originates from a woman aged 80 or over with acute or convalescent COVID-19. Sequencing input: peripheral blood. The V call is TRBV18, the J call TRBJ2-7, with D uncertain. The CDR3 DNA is TGTGCCAGCTCACCACCAACGCTATACGAGCAGTACTTC. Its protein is CASSPPTLYEQYF. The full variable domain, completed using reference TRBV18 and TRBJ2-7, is NAGVMQNPRHLVRRRGQEARLRCSPMKGHSHVYWYRQLPEEGLKFMVYLQKENIIDESGMPKERFSAEFPKEGPSILRIQQVVRGDSAAYFCASSPPTLYEQYFGPGTRLTVT.